This TCR beta chain was documented in a study of shared clonotypes between healthy human individuals. Across the study: Three CD4 naive, three CD4 memory, two CD8 naive and one CD8 memory plate were used per donor.

Researchers ran the assay at a deep level. The protocol was immunoSEQ multiplex PCR, while the TCRdb copy is restricted to in-frame clones and leaves out a portion. The table includes 2.3 million or so clones, 90% to 95% detected once. The CDR3 extends over 17 amino acids. Germline lookup yields CDR1 WNHNN and CDR2 SYGVQD (reference sequence). V was clipped by 6 bases and J by 4 bases; unmatched bases: 9. This clone was counted once. V is TRBV10-1 and J is TRBJ2-1; TRBD2 agrees at 13 bases. The TCR was taken from a man aged 18 to 30 in good health. Some clones in this sample may be carry-over from other donors' samples. Material: naive CD4+ T cells from PBMCs. Subset given: CD45RA+ positively selected. CDR3 loop: CASSSGLAGAKYNEQFF. For the CDR3, the DNA is TGCGCCAGCAGCTCAGGACTAGCGGGAGCGAAGTACAATGAGCAGTTCTTC.